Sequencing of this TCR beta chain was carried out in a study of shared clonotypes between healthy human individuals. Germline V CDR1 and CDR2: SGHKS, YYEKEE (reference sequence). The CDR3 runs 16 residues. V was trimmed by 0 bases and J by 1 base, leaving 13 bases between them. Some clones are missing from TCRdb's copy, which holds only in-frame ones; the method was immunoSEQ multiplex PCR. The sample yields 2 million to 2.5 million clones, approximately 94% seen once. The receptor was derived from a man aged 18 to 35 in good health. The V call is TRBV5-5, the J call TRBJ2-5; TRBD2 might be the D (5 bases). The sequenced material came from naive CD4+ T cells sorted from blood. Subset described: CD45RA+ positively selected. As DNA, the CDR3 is TGTGCCAGCAGCTTGGATTATAGCGTCCTCCAAGAGACCCAGTACTTC. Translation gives CASSLDYSVLQETQYF.